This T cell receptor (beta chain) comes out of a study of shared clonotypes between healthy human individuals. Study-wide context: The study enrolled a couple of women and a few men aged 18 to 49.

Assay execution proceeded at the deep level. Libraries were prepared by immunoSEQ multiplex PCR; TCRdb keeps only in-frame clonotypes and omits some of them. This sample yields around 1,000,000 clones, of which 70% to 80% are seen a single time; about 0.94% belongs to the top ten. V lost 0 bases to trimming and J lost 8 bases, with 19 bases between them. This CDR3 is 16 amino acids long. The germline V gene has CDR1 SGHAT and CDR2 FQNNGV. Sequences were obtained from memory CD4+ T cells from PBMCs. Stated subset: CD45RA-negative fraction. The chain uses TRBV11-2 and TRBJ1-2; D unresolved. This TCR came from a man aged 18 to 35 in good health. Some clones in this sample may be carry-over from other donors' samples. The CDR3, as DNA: TGTGCCAGCAGCTTAGATCTGGCAGGCCGAGGGAGAGGCTACACCTTC. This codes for CASSLDLAGRGRGYTF.